The 5 T cell receptor beta chains below all came from one sample that was sequenced in a study of blood T cell repertoires in COVID-19. TCRdb keeps only in-frame clones here, not all; method: immunoSEQ multiplex PCR. The table records about 300,000 clones, around 84% of them present only once. Sequenced sample: peripheral blood. These receptors all come from a human donor with COVID-19, enrolled during active disease. The donor label of this sample is uncertain.

The chain couples TRBV4-2 to TRBJ2-3; TRBD2 aligns across 7 bases. Germline V gives CDR1 LGHNA, CDR2 YNFKEQ. The CDR3 is made up of 16 amino acids. Trimming at V came to 3 bases and at J to 2 bases, leaving 8 bases not matched to a gene. CDR3 in DNA: TGTGCCAGCAGCCATCCCCGGGACTACAACACAGATACGCAGTATTTT. This translates into CASSHPRDYNTDTQYF.

A single count supports this clone. The gene calls are TRBV28 and TRBJ2-2, with TRBD2 matching over 7 bases. The CDR3 runs 16 residues. After removal of 2 bases from V and 0 bases from J, the junction contained 3 bases not matched to a gene. The V gene's germline CDR1 is MDHEN and CDR2 SYDVKM. The CDR3 sequence: CASSLGRGANTGELFF. The CDR3, as DNA: TGTGCCAGCAGTTTAGGCCGGGGGGCGAACACCGGGGAGCTGTTTTTT.

The chain couples TRBV7-2 to TRBJ1-5; D not certain. The CDR3 is 14 residues long. CDR1 SGHTA and CDR2 FQGNSA come from the germline V gene. The V gene lost 1 base and the J gene lost 4 bases, with 8 bases spanning the gap. In DNA, the CDR3 is TGTGCCAGCAGCTTAGGCGGGAGGAATCAGCCCCAGCATTTT. This gives the protein CASSLGGRNQPQHF.

The chain is built from TRBV5-1 and TRBJ1-2, with D possibly TRBD1 on 6 matching bases. CDR3 size: 15 residues. V was cut by 0 bases and J by 2 bases, with 11 bases left in between. From germline, CDR1 is SGHRS and CDR2 YFSETQ. CDR3 sequence (DNA): TGCGCCAGCAGCTTGGCGCAGGGGCCAAACTATGGCTACACCTTC. Protein product: CASSLAQGPNYGYTF.

This rearrangement joins TRBV15 to TRBJ1-1; TRBD1 agrees at 9 bases. V lost 2 bases to trimming and J lost 6 bases; unmatched junction nucleotides: 7. The CDR3 consists of 15 residues. The germline gives CDR1 LNHNV, CDR2 YYDKDF (reference sequence). CDR3 DNA: TGTGCCACCAGCAGACCGCGGGACAGGGACCCTGAAGCTTTCTTT. Encoded protein: CATSRPRDRDPEAFF.